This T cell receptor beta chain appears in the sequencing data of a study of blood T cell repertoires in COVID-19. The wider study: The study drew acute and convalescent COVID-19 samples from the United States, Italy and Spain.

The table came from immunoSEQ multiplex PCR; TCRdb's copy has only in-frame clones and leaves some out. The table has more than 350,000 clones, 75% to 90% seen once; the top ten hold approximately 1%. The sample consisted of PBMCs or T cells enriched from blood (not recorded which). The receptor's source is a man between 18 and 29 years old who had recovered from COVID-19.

The DNA for the CDR3 is TGTGCCAGCAGCTTTAGCGGGCCCTCCTACAATGAGCAGTTCTTC. It translates to CASSFSGPSYNEQFF. The genes are TRBV7-8 and TRBJ2-1; 7 bases fit TRBD2. The trim removed 3 bases at V and 0 bases at J, leaving 2 bases unmatched. Germline V lookup: CDR1 SGHVS, CDR2 FQNEAQ. The CDR3 sequence is 15 residues long.